The 25 T cell receptor beta chains below were found in one sample sequenced in a study of blood T cell repertoires in COVID-19. Data came from immunoSEQ multiplex PCR; TCRdb stores just in-frame clones and leaves some out. The sample lists 200,000 to 250,000 clones; approximately 81% were seen once. The sequenced sample was peripheral blood. The receptors originated from a woman aged 80 or over with acute or convalescent COVID-19.

The chain employs TRBV7-3 and TRBJ1-3; 7 bases fit TRBD1. Germline CDR1 and CDR2: SGHTA and FQGTGA. J was trimmed by 3 bases and V by 5 bases; bases with no gene match: 4. This CDR3 is built from 14 residues. CDR3 coding DNA: TGTGCCAGCAGCCCCACAGGGGTTGGAAACACCATATATTTT. The encoded protein is CASSPTGVGNTIYF.

V gene TRBV25-1 combines with J gene TRBJ2-6; TRBD1 might be the D (6 bases). The CDR3 extends over 17 amino acids. Germline V lookup: CDR1 MGHDK, CDR2 SYGVNS. V was trimmed by 6 bases and J by 2 bases, leaving 17 bases between them. The CDR3 DNA follows: TGTGCCAGCAGCACTCCCAGGGGCAAAACTGGGGCCAACGTCCTGACTTTC. Translating it yields CASSTPRGKTGANVLTF.

The rearrangement uses TRBV14 and TRBJ1-4, with D possibly matching TRBD1 (6 bases). The V end lost 4 bases, the J end lost 5 bases, and 11 bases lay between the germline ends. The CDR3 has 14 residues. Germline V gene sequence: CDR1 SGHDN, CDR2 FVKESK. The CDR3 nucleotides read TGTGCCAGCAGCCTGGACAGATCGAATGAAAAACTGTTTTTT. It specifies CASSLDRSNEKLFF.

This sequence joins TRBV5-6 and TRBJ1-6; D perhaps matches TRBD1 (5 bases). The V gene lost 0 bases and the J gene lost 6 bases, with 10 bases spanning the gap. The CDR3 consists of 15 residues. Germline loops: CDR1 SGHDT, CDR2 YYEEEE. Here the CDR3 reads CASSLGQYTNSPLHF. The CDR3 nucleotides read TGTGCCAGCAGCTTGGGACAGTATACTAATTCACCCCTCCACTTT.

This chain connects TRBV3-1 (or the pseudogene TRBV3-2) to TRBJ1-1; D ambiguous. The germline CDR1 and CDR2 sequences are LGHDT and YNNKEL (reference sequence). The CDR3 totals 15 residues. Trimming removed 1 base at V and 0 bases at J, with 9 bases between. Here the CDR3 DNA reads TGTGCCAGCAGCCAAGGGGTACAGATGAACACTGAAGCTTTCTTT. Its protein product is CASSQGVQMNTEAFF.

In its sample, this clone was seen many times. The chain uses TRBV19 and TRBJ2-2; D unresolved. Trimming removed 9 bases from V and 0 bases from J, with 8 bases in between. CDR3 size: 13 residues. Per the germline V gene, CDR1 is LNHDA and CDR2 is SQIVND (reference sequence). CDR3 DNA: TGTGCCAGCCGACTGGCGAACACCGGGGAGCTGTTTTTT. Protein: CASRLANTGELFF.

This clone appeared a few times. The chain links TRBV6-1 to TRBJ1-6; D is uncertain. CDR3 size: 14 residues. Germline CDR1 is MNHNS and CDR2 is SASEGT. V dropped 3 bases and J dropped 10 bases, with 13 bases sitting between them. The CDR3: CASSDAVTESPLHF. The CDR3 region has the DNA TGTGCCAGCAGTGATGCAGTCACCGAATCACCCCTCCACTTT.

The V call is TRBV19, the J call TRBJ1-1; perhaps TRBD1 as D (5 bases). This CDR3 is built from 13 residues. CDR1 and CDR2 (germline): LNHDA, SQIVND (reference sequence). Trimming removed 7 bases from V and 4 bases from J, with 13 bases in between. In DNA form, the CDR3 reads TGTGCCAGTACGCGCAGGGTGGTCACTGAAGCTTTCTTT. Its protein is CASTRRVVTEAFF. Filled out from reference TRBV19 and TRBJ1-1, the complete variable domain reads DGGITQSPKYLFRKEGQNVTLSCEQNLNHDAMYWYRQDPGQGLRLIYYSQIVNDFQKGDIAEGYSVSREKKESFPLTVTSAQKNPTAFYLCASTRRVVTEAFFGQGTRLTVV.

This clone was seen once. The rearrangement links TRBV28 to TRBJ2-5; a weak D match, TRBD1 (6 bases). The V end lost 5 bases, the J end lost 5 bases, and 18 bases lay between the germline ends. CDR1 MDHEN and CDR2 SYDVKM come from the germline V gene. The CDR3 loop spans 15 amino acids. Here the CDR3 reads CASSRPQGRRETQYF. The CDR3 DNA reads as TGTGCCAGCAGTCGCCCTCAGGGGCGGAGGGAGACCCAGTACTTC. Based on the CDR3 plus reference TRBV28 and TRBJ2-5, the full variable domain is DVKVTQSSRYLVKRTGEKVFLECVQDMDHENMFWYRQDPGLGLRLIYFSYDVKMKEKGDIPEGYSVSREKKERFSLILESASTNQTSMYLCASSRPQGRRETQYFGPGTRLLVL.

CDR3 amino acids: CASSVRYSGANVLTF. The CDR3 coding sequence is TGTGCCAGCAGCGTCCGGTACTCTGGGGCCAACGTCCTGACTTTC. The chain is built from TRBV9 and TRBJ2-6; unclear D gene. Germline lookup yields CDR1 SGDLS and CDR2 YYNGEE. Trimming left V 2 bases short and J 0 bases short, with 6 bases between. The CDR3 totals 15 residues.

The V and J genes are TRBV9 and TRBJ2-3, with TRBD2 as a possible D gene (6 bases). The germline CDR1 and CDR2 sequences are SGDLS and YYNGEE. Trimming took off 1 base at V and 0 bases at J, with 9 bases between the two ends. The CDR3 runs to 15 residues. Written as DNA, the CDR3 is TGTGCCAGCAGCGTAACAAGCGGGAGCACAGATACGCAGTATTTT. Amino acid sequence: CASSVTSGSTDTQYF. Supplemented by reference TRBV9 and TRBJ2-3, the full variable domain reads DSGVTQTPKHLITATGQRVTLRCSPRSGDLSVYWYQQSLDQGLQFLIQYYNGEERAKGNILERFSAQQFPDLHSELNLSSLELGDSALYFCASSVTSGSTDTQYFGPGTRLTVL.

This CDR3 is CASSEALGRFGEKLFF. The CDR3 DNA reads TGTGCCAGCAGTGAAGCGCTGGGCAGGTTTGGGGAAAAACTGTTTTTT. The rearrangement uses TRBV2 and TRBJ1-4, with no clear D. V was trimmed by 0 bases and J by 8 bases, leaving 16 bases between them. This CDR3 spans 16 amino acids. CDR1 is SNHLY, CDR2 FYNNEI, per germline.

The chain recombines TRBV5-1 with TRBJ1-4, with D perhaps TRBD1 (5 bases). Per the germline V gene, CDR1 is SGHRS and CDR2 is YFSETQ. There are 15 residues in the CDR3. Deletions cut 0 bases from V and 8 bases from J, with 14 bases between. CDR3 coding DNA: TGCGCCAGCAGCTTGGTTGGCAGGGAGGTGGAAAAACTGTTTTTT. Protein product: CASSLVGREVEKLFF.

The chain joins TRBV13 to TRBJ2-3, with 10 bases matching TRBD2. Germline assignment: CDR1 PRHDT and CDR2 FYEKMQ (reference sequence). J gave up 7 bases and V 5 bases, and 12 bases lay outside the gene matches. This CDR3 is 16 amino acids long. CDR3 sequence: CASSLSGGATRNTQYF. The CDR3 DNA reads TGTGCCAGCAGCCTCAGCGGGGGGGCTACGCGGAATACGCAGTATTTT.

The chain uses TRBV24-1 and TRBJ2-1, with 12 bases lining up with TRBD2. This CDR3 is built from 15 residues. The germline V gene encodes CDR1 KGHDR and CDR2 SFDVKD. V gave up 7 bases and J gave up 8 bases; unmatched junction bases: 8. The CDR3: CATSDTSGGTDEQFF. The CDR3 DNA sequence: TGTGCCACCAGCGATACTAGCGGGGGGACGGATGAGCAGTTCTTC.

This clone has just a few counts. V gene TRBV7-2 combines with J gene TRBJ2-1; D gene unclear. CDR1 and CDR2 (germline): SGHTA, FQGNSA. V shed 4 bases and J shed 6 bases, with 10 bases lying between them. The CDR3 has 13 residues. CDR3 DNA: TGTGCCAGCAGCTCGCGGTATGGCAATGAGCAGTTCTTC. Protein sequence: CASSSRYGNEQFF. Using reference TRBV7-2 and TRBJ2-1 for the parts outside the CDR3, the full variable domain is GAGVSQSPSNKVTEKGKDVELRCDPISGHTALYWYRQSLGQGLEFLIYFQGNSAPDKSGLPSDRFSAERTGGSVSTLTIQRTQQEDSAVYLCASSSRYGNEQFFGPGTRLTVL.

This clone was counted between two and nine times. The chain combines TRBV6-5 with TRBJ1-3; a possible D gene is TRBD1 (6 bases). Germline values: CDR1 MNHEY, CDR2 SVGAGI. Deletions cut 8 bases from V and 0 bases from J, with 11 bases between. This CDR3 contains 14 residues. The DNA of the CDR3 is TGTGCCAGCGAGGGACAACGCTCTGGAAACACCATATATTTT. Its protein product is CASEGQRSGNTIYF.

This rearrangement joins TRBV19 to TRBJ2-4, with D possibly being TRBD2 (6 bases). This CDR3 comprises 14 residues. Trimming took 5 bases from V and 8 from J, leaving 16 bases between them. Germline V gene sequence: CDR1 LNHDA, CDR2 SQIVND (reference sequence). The CDR3: CASSVDRWGDIQYF. DNA of the CDR3: TGTGCCAGTAGTGTGGACCGCTGGGGGGACATTCAGTACTTC. The whole variable domain, filled in from reference TRBV19 and TRBJ2-4, reads DGGITQSPKYLFRKEGQNVTLSCEQNLNHDAMYWYRQDPGQGLRLIYYSQIVNDFQKGDIAEGYSVSREKKESFPLTVTSAQKNPTAFYLCASSVDRWGDIQYFGAGTRLSVL.

Details on this clone: This sample includes further DNA sequences coding for the same CDR3. The gene calls are TRBV7-9 and TRBJ1-4; 7 nucleotides align to TRBD1. Germline CDR1 SEHNR, CDR2 FQNEAQ (reference sequence). The junction had 5 bases not matched to a gene; V was cut back by 4 bases and J by 6 bases. The CDR3 has 14 residues. CDR3 nucleotide sequence: TGTGCCAGCAGCTCGAGGGGGCTGGATGAAAAACTGTTTTTT. Translated: CASSSRGLDEKLFF.

The chain recombines TRBV6-4 with TRBJ2-5; 7 nucleotides agree with TRBD1. Unmatched junction bases numbered 12, after V lost 6 bases and J lost 2 bases. The CDR3 totals 16 residues. In germline, CDR1 is MRHNA, CDR2 SNTAGT. In DNA form, the CDR3 reads TGTGCCAGCAGGGCCGCGACAGGGCATAATCAAGAGACCCAGTACTTC. Translating gives CASRAATGHNQETQYF.

The chain joins TRBV12-3 or TRBV12-4 to TRBJ2-7, with D perhaps matching TRBD1 (6 bases). CDR3 length: 13 residues. V lost 6 bases to trimming and J lost 3 bases, with 12 bases between them. CDR3 sequence reads: CASSGDINYEQYF. The CDR3, as DNA: TGTGCCAGCAGCGGGGACATAAACTACGAGCAGTACTTC.

The chain employs TRBV19 and TRBJ1-1; 10 positions match TRBD1. The CDR3 has 15 residues. CDR1 is LNHDA, CDR2 SQIVND, per germline (reference sequence). With 6 bases clipped from V and 2 bases from J, the junction kept 6 bases outside the gene matches. As DNA, the CDR3 is TGTGCCAGTAGCCAAGGGACAGGGGCTAACACTGAAGCTTTCTTT. Translation gives CASSQGTGANTEAFF.

The CDR3 is CASSFSDRGYYGYTF. The CDR3 region has the DNA TGTGCCAGCAGCTTCTCCGACAGGGGTTACTATGGCTACACCTTC. The chain joins TRBV11-3 to TRBJ1-2; TRBD1 agrees at 8 bases. Germline loops: CDR1 SGHNT, CDR2 YENEEA. Trimming at V came to 3 bases and at J to 3 bases, leaving 6 bases not matched to a gene. This CDR3 spans 15 amino acids.

The gene calls are TRBV18 and TRBJ2-2; possible D gene TRBD2, 6 bases. The V and J ends lost 6 bases and 1 base respectively, with 12 bases between them. The germline gives CDR1 KGHSH, CDR2 LQKENI. This CDR3 spans 15 amino acids. Written as DNA, the CDR3 is TGTGCCAGCTCCCGCAGACTAGAGAACACCGGGGAGCTGTTTTTT. Translating it yields CASSRRLENTGELFF.

V and J are TRBV18 and TRBJ2-1, with TRBD1 matching 11 bases. This CDR3 has 14 amino acids. CDR1 is KGHSH and CDR2 is LQKENI in the germline V gene. Trimming cost V 4 bases and J 6 bases; bases outside gene matches: 2. The CDR3 loop is CASSRDRGGNEQFF. CDR3 DNA sequence: TGTGCCAGCTCACGGGACAGGGGGGGCAATGAGCAGTTCTTC.